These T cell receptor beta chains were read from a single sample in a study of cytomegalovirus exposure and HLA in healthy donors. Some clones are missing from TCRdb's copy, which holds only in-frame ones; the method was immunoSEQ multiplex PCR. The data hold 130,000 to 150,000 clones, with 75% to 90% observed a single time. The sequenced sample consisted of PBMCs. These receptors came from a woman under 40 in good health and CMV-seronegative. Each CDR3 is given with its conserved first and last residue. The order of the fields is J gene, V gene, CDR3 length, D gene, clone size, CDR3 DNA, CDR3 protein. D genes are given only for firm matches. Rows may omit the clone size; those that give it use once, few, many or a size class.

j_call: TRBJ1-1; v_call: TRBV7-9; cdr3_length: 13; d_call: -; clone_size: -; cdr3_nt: TGTGCCAGCACCCGTTGGGAGGACACTGAAGCTTTCTTT; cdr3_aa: CASTRWEDTEAFF
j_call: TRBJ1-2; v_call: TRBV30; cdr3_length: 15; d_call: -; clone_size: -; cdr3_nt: TGTGCCTGGAGCGCTGGGCAAGACAGTAACTATGGCTACACCTTC; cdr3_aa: CAWSAGQDSNYGYTF
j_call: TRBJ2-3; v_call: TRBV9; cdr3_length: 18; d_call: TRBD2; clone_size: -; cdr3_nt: TGTGCCAGCAGCGTAGGATCAGTTGCGGGAGGGTTTCGGGATACGCAGTATTTT; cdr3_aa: CASSVGSVAGGFRDTQYF
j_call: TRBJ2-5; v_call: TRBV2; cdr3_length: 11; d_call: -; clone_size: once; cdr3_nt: TGTGCCAGCAGCCAGGGGGAGACCCAGTACTTC; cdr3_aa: CASSQGETQYF
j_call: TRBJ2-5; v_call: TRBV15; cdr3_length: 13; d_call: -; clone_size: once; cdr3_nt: TGTGCCACCAGCAGAGATCCGAGGGAGACCCAGTACTTC; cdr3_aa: CATSRDPRETQYF
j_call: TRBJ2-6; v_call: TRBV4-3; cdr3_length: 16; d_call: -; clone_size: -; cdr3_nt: TGCGCCAGCAGCCAAGATTCGGGTGGTGGGGCCAACGTCCTGACTTTC; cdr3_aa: CASSQDSGGGANVLTF
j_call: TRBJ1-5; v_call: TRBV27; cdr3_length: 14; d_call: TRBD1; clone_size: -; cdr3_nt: TGTGCCAGCAGGAGGGACAGTAGCAATCAGCCCCAGCATTTT; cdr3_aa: CASRRDSSNQPQHF
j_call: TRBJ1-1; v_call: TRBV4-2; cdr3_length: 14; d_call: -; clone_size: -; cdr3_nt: TGTGCCAGCAGCCACAGGCACCCCGACACTGAAGCTTTCTTT; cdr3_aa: CASSHRHPDTEAFF
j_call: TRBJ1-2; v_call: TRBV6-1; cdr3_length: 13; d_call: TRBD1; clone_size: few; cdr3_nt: TGTGCCAGCAGCGCGGACAGGGGCGTGGGCTACACCTTC; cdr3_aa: CASSADRGVGYTF
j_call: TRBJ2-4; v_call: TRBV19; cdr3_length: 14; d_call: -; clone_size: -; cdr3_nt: TGTGCCAGTAGTTATGCAGGTGCCAAAAACATTCAGTACTTC; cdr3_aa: CASSYAGAKNIQYF
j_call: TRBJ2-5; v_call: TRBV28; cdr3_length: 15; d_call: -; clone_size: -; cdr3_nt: TGTGCCAGCAGTTCCCGAGACGAGGATCGGGAGACCCAGTACTTC; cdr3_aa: CASSSRDEDRETQYF
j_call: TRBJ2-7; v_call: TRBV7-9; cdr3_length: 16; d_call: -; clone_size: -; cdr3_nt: TGTTCCAGCAGCGTCGCCCGGGGTGAAAGATCCTACGAGCAGTACTTC; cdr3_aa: CSSSVARGERSYEQYF
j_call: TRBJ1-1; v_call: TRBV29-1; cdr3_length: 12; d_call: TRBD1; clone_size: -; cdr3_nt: TGCAGCGTCGGACAGGGTGGCGATGTAGCTTTCTTT; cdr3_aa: CSVGQGGDVAFF
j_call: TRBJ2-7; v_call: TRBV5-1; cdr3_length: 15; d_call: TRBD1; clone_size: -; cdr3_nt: TGCGCCAGCAGCTTGGCACAGGGGGCGCACAACGAGCAGTACTTC; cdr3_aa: CASSLAQGAHNEQYF
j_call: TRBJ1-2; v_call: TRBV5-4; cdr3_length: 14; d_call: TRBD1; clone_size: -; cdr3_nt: TGTGCCAGCAGCGCTCAGGACAGGGTGAATGGCTACACCTTC; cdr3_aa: CASSAQDRVNGYTF
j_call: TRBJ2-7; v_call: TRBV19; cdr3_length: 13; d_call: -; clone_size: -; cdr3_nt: TGTGCCAGTAGGGGAGACAGGTCCTACGAGCAGTACTTC; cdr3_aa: CASRGDRSYEQYF
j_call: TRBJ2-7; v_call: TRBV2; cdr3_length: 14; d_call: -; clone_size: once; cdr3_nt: TGTGCCAGCAGTGGGGGGAGGGGGTCCTACGAGCAGTACTTC; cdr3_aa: CASSGGRGSYEQYF
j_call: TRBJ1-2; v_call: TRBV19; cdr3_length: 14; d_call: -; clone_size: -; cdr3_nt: TGTGCCAGTAGTATCTGGCAGGGTCGCTTTGGCTACACCTTC; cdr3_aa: CASSIWQGRFGYTF
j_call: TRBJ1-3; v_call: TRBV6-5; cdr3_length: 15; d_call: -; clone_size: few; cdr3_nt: TGTGCCAGCAGTTACTCGGGCAGGGCTGGAAACACCATATATTTT; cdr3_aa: CASSYSGRAGNTIYF
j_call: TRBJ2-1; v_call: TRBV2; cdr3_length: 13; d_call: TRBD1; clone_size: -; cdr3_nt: TGTGCCAGCAGTATTGGGACAGGCGGTGAGCAGTTCTTC; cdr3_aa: CASSIGTGGEQFF
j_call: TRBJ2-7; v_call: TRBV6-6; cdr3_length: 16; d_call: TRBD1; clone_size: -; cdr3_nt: TGTGCCAGCAGTTACTCGCCAGGGGGCGTTAAGTACGAGCAGTACTTC; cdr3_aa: CASSYSPGGVKYEQYF
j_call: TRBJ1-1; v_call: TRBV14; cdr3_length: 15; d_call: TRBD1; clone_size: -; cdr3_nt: TGTGCCAGCAGCCACCGGACAGGGTGGAACACTGAAGCTTTCTTT; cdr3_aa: CASSHRTGWNTEAFF
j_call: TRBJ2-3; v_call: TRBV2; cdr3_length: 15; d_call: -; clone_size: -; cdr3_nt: TGTGCCAGCAGTGGTGGTAGCCCAGGCGGGGATACGCAGTATTTT; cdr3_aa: CASSGGSPGGDTQYF
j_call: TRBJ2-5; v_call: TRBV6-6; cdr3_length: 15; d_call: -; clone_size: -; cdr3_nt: TGTGCCAGCAGTTATAATACTCGGAGGCGCGAGACCCAGTACTTC; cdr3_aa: CASSYNTRRRETQYF
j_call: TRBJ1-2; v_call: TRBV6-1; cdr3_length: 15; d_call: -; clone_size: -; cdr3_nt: TGTGCCAGCAGTGGCAGGGCCCGAGGGGGCTATGGCTACACCTTC; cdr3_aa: CASSGRARGGYGYTF
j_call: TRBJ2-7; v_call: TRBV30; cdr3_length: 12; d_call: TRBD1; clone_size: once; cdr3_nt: TGTGCCTGGGGACAGGCCGCCTACGAGCAGTACTTC; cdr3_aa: CAWGQAAYEQYF
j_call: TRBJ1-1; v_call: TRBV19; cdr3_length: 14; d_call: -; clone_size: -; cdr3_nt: TGTGCCAGTAGTATCCCGCGATCGAACACTGAAGCTTTCTTT; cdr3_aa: CASSIPRSNTEAFF
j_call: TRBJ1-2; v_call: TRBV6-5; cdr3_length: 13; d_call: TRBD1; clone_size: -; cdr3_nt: TGTGCCAGCAACGGGGACAGGGAGGGCGGCTACACCTTC; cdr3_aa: CASNGDREGGYTF
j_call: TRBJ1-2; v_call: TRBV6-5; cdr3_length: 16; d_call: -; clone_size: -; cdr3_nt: TGTGCCAGCAGTTACCAGGGGAACCTTTATAACTATGGCTACACCTTC; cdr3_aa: CASSYQGNLYNYGYTF
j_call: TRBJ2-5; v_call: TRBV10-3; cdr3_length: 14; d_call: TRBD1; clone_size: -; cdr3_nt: TGTGCCATCAGTACCGGACAGGTTCGGGAGACCCAGTACTTC; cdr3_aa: CAISTGQVRETQYF
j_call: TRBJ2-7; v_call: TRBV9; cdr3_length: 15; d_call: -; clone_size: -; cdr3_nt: TGTGCCAGCAGCATGACCGGGGGTCCGGATTACGAGCAGTACTTC; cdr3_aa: CASSMTGGPDYEQYF
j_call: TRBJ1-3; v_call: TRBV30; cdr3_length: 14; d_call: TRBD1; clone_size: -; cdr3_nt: TGTGCCTGGAGTAGGGACAGGCCGGAGGACACCATATATTTT; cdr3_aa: CAWSRDRPEDTIYF
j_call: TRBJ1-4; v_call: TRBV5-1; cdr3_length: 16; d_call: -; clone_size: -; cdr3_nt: TGCGCCAGCAGCTTGGTGGGCGGGGTGTCAAGCGAAAAACTGTTTTTT; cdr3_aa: CASSLVGGVSSEKLFF
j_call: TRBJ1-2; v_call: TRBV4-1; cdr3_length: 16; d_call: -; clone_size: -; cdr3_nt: TGCGCCAGCAGCCAAGATCAAGTCAGCGGGTACTATGGCTACACCTTC; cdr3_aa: CASSQDQVSGYYGYTF
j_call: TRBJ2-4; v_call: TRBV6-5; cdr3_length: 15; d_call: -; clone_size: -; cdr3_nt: TGTGCCAGCAGCCGGGACACTTTAGCCAAAAACATTCAGTACTTC; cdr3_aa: CASSRDTLAKNIQYF
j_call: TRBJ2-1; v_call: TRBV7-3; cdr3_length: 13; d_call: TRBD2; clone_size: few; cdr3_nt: TGTGCCAGCAGCTTAGTAGCGGGCGATGAGCAGTTCTTC; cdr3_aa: CASSLVAGDEQFF
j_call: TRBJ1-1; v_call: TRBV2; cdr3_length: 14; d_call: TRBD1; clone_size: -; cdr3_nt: TGTGCCAGCAGGCCGGACAGGGTGAACACTGAAGCTTTCTTT; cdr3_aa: CASRPDRVNTEAFF
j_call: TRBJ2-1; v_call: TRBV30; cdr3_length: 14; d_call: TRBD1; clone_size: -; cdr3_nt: TGTGCCTGGGGTGTAAATTCCGGGGACAGCGGACAGTTCTTC; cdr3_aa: CAWGVNSGDSGQFF
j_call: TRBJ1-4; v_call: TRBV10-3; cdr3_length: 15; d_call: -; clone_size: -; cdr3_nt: TGTGCCATCGGATCGCGGGGAGCCGCCAATGAAAAACTGTTTTTT; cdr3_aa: CAIGSRGAANEKLFF
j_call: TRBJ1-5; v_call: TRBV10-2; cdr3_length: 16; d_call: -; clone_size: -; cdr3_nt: TGCGCCAGCAGTGAGGGGCAGGCAGGGGCGGCTCAGCCCCAGCATTTT; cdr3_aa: CASSEGQAGAAQPQHF
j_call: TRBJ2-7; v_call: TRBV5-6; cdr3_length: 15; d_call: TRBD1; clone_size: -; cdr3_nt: TGTGCCAGCAGTCAGGGGACAGGGAAGGCCTACGAGCAGTACTTC; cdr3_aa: CASSQGTGKAYEQYF
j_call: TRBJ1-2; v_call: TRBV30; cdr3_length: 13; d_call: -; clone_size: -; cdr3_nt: TGTGCCTGGGCCCGGGACACCGACTATGGCTACACCTTC; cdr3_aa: CAWARDTDYGYTF
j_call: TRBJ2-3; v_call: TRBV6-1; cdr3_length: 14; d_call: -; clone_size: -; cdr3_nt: TGTGCCAGCAGTGAAGCGGGGCTCACAGATACGCAGTATTTT; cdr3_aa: CASSEAGLTDTQYF
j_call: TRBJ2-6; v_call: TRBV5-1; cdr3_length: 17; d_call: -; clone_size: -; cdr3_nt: TGCGCCAGCAGAATTCAACCCAGGGTACCTGGGGCCAACGTCCTGACTTTC; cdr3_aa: CASRIQPRVPGANVLTF
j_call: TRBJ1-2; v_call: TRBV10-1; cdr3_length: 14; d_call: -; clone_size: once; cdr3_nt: TGCGCCAGCAGTGAGTCTGGAGGCCCGCGTGGCTACACCTTC; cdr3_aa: CASSESGGPRGYTF
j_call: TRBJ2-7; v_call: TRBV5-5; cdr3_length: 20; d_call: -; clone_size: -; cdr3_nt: TGTGCCAGCAGCTTTCGGCCCGACAGGGTGAGCGGGAGCCCCCCCTACGAGCAGTACTTC; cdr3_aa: CASSFRPDRVSGSPPYEQYF